Below are 6 T cell receptor beta chains sequenced from a single sample in a study of blood T cell repertoires in COVID-19. Assay used: immunoSEQ multiplex PCR; TCRdb lists only in-frame clones, some missing. This table holds approximately 83,000 clones, around 85% found once. The sample comprised peripheral blood. The receptors originated from a man between 50 and 59 years old with acute or convalescent COVID-19.

The chain has TRBV6-4 and TRBJ2-7, with D maybe TRBD1 (5 bases). The V gene's germline CDR1 is MRHNA and CDR2 SNTAGT. V lost 3 bases and J 3 bases, leaving 12 bases between the germline ends. This CDR3 has 14 amino acids. The DNA for the CDR3 is TGTGCCAGCAGTGAACAGCACCAGGGCTACGAGCAGTACTTC. Encoded protein: CASSEQHQGYEQYF.

The chain joins TRBV28 to TRBJ2-7, with D perhaps matching TRBD1 (6 bases). The CDR3 sequence is 16 residues long. From germline, CDR1 is MDHEN and CDR2 SYDVKM. V was shortened by 3 bases and J by 3 bases, with 18 bases between the two germline ends. CDR3 coding DNA: TGTGCCAGCAGTTTCGAGCCAACCAGGGGAATCTACGAGCAGTACTTC. Protein: CASSFEPTRGIYEQYF.

DNA of the CDR3: TGCGCCAGCAGCCAAGAGGCGGGTAGCGCCTACGAGCAGTACTTC. It encodes CASSQEAGSAYEQYF. This chain uses TRBV4-1 with TRBJ2-7, with a tentative D call TRBD2 (5 bases). Germline CDR1 and CDR2: MGHRA and YSYEKL. The CDR3 extends over 15 amino acids. Trimming stripped 0 bases from V and 2 bases from J, with 11 bases between.

V is TRBV30 and J is TRBJ1-1, with a tentative D call TRBD1 (5 bases). Germline V gene data show CDR1 as GTSNPN and CDR2 as SVGIG (reference sequence). Trimming removed 0 bases at V and 5 bases at J, with 10 bases between. The CDR3 runs 13 residues. The CDR3 nucleotides are TGTGCCTGGAGTGTCGGGGGGTGGACTGAAGCTTTCTTT. This gives the protein CAWSVGGWTEAFF.

The chain couples TRBV11-2 to TRBJ1-2; no definite D call. Trimming cost V 1 base and J 7 bases, with 16 bases left between them. This CDR3 contains 15 residues. Germline V lookup: CDR1 SGHAT, CDR2 FQNNGV. CDR3: CASSLVLPGSGGYTF. The CDR3 nucleotides read TGTGCCAGCAGCTTAGTGCTTCCCGGGTCGGGTGGCTACACCTTC.

V and J are TRBV4-3 and TRBJ2-3; 9 nucleotides match TRBD2. CDR3 length: 15 residues. V trimming: 4 bases; J trimming: 3 bases; junction bases outside the gene matches: 5. In germline, CDR1 is LGHNA, CDR2 YSLEER. CDR3 nucleotide sequence: TGCGCCAGCAGCCGGATTAGCGGGGGTACAGATACGCAGTATTTT. The encoded protein is CASSRISGGTDTQYF.